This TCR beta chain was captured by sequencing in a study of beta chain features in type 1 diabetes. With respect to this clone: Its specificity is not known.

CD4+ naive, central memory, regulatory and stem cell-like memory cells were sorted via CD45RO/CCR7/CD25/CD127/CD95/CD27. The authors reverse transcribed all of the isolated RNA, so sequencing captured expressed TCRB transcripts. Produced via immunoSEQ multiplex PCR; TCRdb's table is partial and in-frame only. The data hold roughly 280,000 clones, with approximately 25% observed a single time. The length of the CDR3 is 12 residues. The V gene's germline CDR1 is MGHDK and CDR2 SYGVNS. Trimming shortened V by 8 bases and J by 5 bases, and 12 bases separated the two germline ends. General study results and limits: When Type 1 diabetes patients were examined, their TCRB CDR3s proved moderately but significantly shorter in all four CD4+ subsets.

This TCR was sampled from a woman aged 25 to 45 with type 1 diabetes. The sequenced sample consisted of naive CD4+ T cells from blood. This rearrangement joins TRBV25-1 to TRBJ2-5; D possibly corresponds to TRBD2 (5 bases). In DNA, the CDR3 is TGTGCCAGCCGGGCTGGCGGGGAGACCCAGTACTTC. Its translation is CASRAGGETQYF.